Following are 21 T cell receptor beta chains from one sample sequenced in a study of neurological immune-mediated disorders. In TCRdb, the 5' RACE reads were re-called with MiXCR into one record per CDR3 protein. The sample has 50,000 to 85,000 distinct CDR3 sequences, approximately 5.2% seen once. The sequenced material came from PBMCs. Receptors originate from a woman aged 25 to 39 with multiple sclerosis.

This clonotype has ten or more counts. This rearrangement joins TRBV6-5 to TRBJ2-3; 14 bases map to TRBD2. The CDR3 spans 16 residues. J gave up 5 bases and V 5 bases, and 6 bases lay outside the gene matches. CDR1 and CDR2 from the germline V gene are MNHEY and SVGAGI. The CDR3 nucleotides read TGTGCCAGCAGTCGCCGACTAGCGGGGGGGCAAGATACGCAGTATTTT. This sequence encodes CASSRRLAGGQDTQYF.

This clonotype has a count of ten or more. The chain links TRBV20-1 to TRBJ1-2, with D uncertain. The CDR3 contains 15 residues. Trimming removed 2 bases from V and 2 bases from J, with 15 bases in between. Germline CDR1 DFQATT, CDR2 SNEGSKA (reference sequence). CDR3 in DNA: TGCAGTGCTAGATTGAGACACAAAAACAACTATGGCTACACCTTC. Protein sequence: CSARLRHKNNYGYTF.

This clonotype was counted ten times or more. The chain recombines TRBV15 with TRBJ1-2; 7 bases are shared with TRBD1. The CDR3 sequence is 14 residues long. J lost 2 bases, V lost 3 bases, and 3 bases had no gene match. Germline V gene lookup returns CDR1 LNHNV and CDR2 YYDKDF (reference sequence). CDR3 residues: CATSSVTGNYGYTF. As DNA, the CDR3 is TGTGCCACCAGCAGTGTGACAGGGAACTATGGCTACACCTTC. Full variable domain (outside the CDR3, taken from reference TRBV15 and TRBJ1-2): DAMVIQNPRYQVTQFGKPVTLSCSQTLNHNVMYWYQQKSSQAPKLLFHYYDKDFNNEADTPDNFQSRRPNTSFCFLDIRSPGLGDTAMYLCATSSVTGNYGYTFGSGTRLTVV.

This clonotype was found many times. V gene TRBV12-3 or TRBV12-4 combines with J gene TRBJ1-1; weak D call: TRBD1 (6 bases). CDR3 length: 14 residues. V lost 8 bases and J 6 bases, leaving 19 bases between the germline ends. CDR3 loop: CASRRDISFAEAFF. The CDR3 DNA follows: TGTGCCAGCCGTCGGGACATTTCATTTGCTGAAGCTTTCTTT.

A few counts support this clonotype. The chain uses TRBV7-2 and TRBJ2-7; 9 bases map to TRBD1. The V and J ends lost 4 bases and 1 base, in that order; junction bases with no gene match: 5. The CDR3 contains 15 residues. Germline CDR1 and CDR2: SGHTA and FQGNSA. In nucleotides, the CDR3 is TGTGCCAGCAGCTCCCGGGACAGGGATTCCTACGAGCAGTACTTC. Translation: CASSSRDRDSYEQYF.

This clonotype appeared many times. The chain joins TRBV6-6 to TRBJ2-1, with D tentatively TRBD1 (6 bases). Trimming left V 6 bases short and J 8 bases short, with 11 bases between. Germline V gene sequence: CDR1 MNHNY, CDR2 SVGAGI (reference sequence). This CDR3 spans 12 amino acids. CDR3 residues: CASSPRGDEQFF. CDR3 sequence (DNA): TGTGCCAGCAGCCCCAGGGGTGATGAGCAGTTCTTC.

The table lists this clonotype with many counts. The chain links TRBV7-6 to TRBJ2-7, with D perhaps being TRBD1 or TRBD2 (5 bases each). From germline, CDR1 is SGHVS and CDR2 FNYEAQ. Deletions cut 5 bases from V and 2 bases from J, with 13 bases between. This CDR3 comprises 14 residues. The CDR3 nucleotides are TGTGCCAGCAGCCTACCGGGACGGCCCTACGAGCAGTACTTC. Amino acid sequence: CASSLPGRPYEQYF.

This clonotype is medium-sized within its sample. This chain links TRBV20-1 with TRBJ1-5; D is unresolved. The CDR3 is 14 amino acids. V lost 1 base and J 7 bases, leaving 14 bases between the germline ends. Germline CDR1 is DFQATT and CDR2 is SNEGSKA (reference sequence). CDR3 bases: TGCAGTGCTAGAGTCGCGGCGGGAGGGCAGCCCCAGCATTTT. The encoded protein is CSARVAAGGQPQHF.

This clonotype was recorded at least ten times. Here the CDR3 DNA reads TGCGCCAGCAGCTCGCTTGCGGGGGCCTCGAACACCGGGGAGCTGTTTTTT. Amino acids: CASSSLAGASNTGELFF. The V and J genes are TRBV5-1 and TRBJ2-2, with a tentative D call TRBD2 (7 bases). V was trimmed by 3 bases and J by 0 bases, leaving 15 bases between them. The CDR3 spans 17 residues. Germline V gene sequence: CDR1 SGHRS, CDR2 YFSETQ. Supplemented by reference TRBV5-1 and TRBJ2-2, the full variable domain reads KAGVTQTPRYLIKTRGQQVTLSCSPISGHRSVSWYQQTPGQGLQFLFEYFSETQRNKGNFPGRFSGRQFSNSRSEMNVSTLELGDSALYLCASSSLAGASNTGELFFGEGSRLTVL.

This clonotype was seen at least ten times. The chain combines TRBV5-1 with TRBJ2-1; possibly TRBD2 for D (6 bases). V was pared by 4 bases and J by 0 bases, with 14 bases between. CDR3 length equals 16 residues. Germline CDR1 SGHRS, CDR2 YFSETQ. In DNA form, the CDR3 reads TGCGCCAGCAGCGGCGGGACTGTCAGCTCCTACAATGAGCAGTTCTTC. Amino acid sequence: CASSGGTVSSYNEQFF. Variable domain in full (rest from reference TRBV5-1 and TRBJ2-1): KAGVTQTPRYLIKTRGQQVTLSCSPISGHRSVSWYQQTPGQGLQFLFEYFSETQRNKGNFPGRFSGRQFSNSRSEMNVSTLELGDSALYLCASSGGTVSSYNEQFFGPGTRLTVL.

As to this clonotype: A much larger clone differs by one base, so this may be a read error. V and J are TRBV5-6 and TRBJ2-3; D is possibly TRBD1 or TRBD2 (5 bases each). Germline loops: CDR1 SGHDT, CDR2 YYEEEE. V shed 9 bases and J shed 9 bases, with 20 bases lying between them. This CDR3 is 13 amino acids long. CDR3 bases: TGTGCCAACAGTTCCGAGGGGTTGTGGACGCAGTATTTT. Residues: CANSSEGLWTQYF.

This clonotype occurred many times. CDR3 DNA sequence: TGCGCCAGCAGCCGACTAGCGGGGGCTTACAATGAGCAGTTCTTC. Translated: CASSRLAGAYNEQFF. The V gene is TRBV5-1, the J gene TRBJ2-1, with 12 positions matching TRBD2. Germline V gene lookup returns CDR1 SGHRS and CDR2 YFSETQ. Unmatched junction bases numbered 3, after V lost 4 bases and J lost 4 bases. The CDR3 sequence is 15 residues long.

Many counts were recorded for this clonotype. This chain connects TRBV14 to TRBJ1-1; TRBD1 matches 10 bases. V gave up 6 bases and J gave up 3 bases; unmatched junction bases: 10. Germline loops: CDR1 SGHDN, CDR2 FVKESK. This CDR3 spans 16 amino acids. As DNA, the CDR3 is TGTGCCAGCAGTCGGGACAGGGGATTGAAGTACACTGAAGCTTTCTTT. Translating it yields CASSRDRGLKYTEAFF.

This clonotype was counted ten times or more. Sequence at one end of the junction differs from germline and may be a read error. The chain combines TRBV6-2 or TRBV6-3 with TRBJ1-5; a weak D match, TRBD1 (6 bases). This CDR3 spans 15 amino acids. From germline, CDR1 is MNHEY and CDR2 SVGEGT. This CDR3 reads CASSYSDSPNEPQNF. DNA for the CDR3: TGTGCCAGCAGTTACTCGGACAGCCCCAATGAGCCCCAGAATTTT.

This clonotype was detected many times. J is TRBJ1-2 and V is TRBV20-1; 8 bases are shared with TRBD1. Germline V gene data show CDR1 as DFQATT and CDR2 as SNEGSKA (reference sequence). The CDR3 totals 13 residues. V lost 3 bases, J lost 6 bases, and 6 bases stayed unmatched. CDR3 nucleotide sequence: TGCAGTGCTAGGCAAGGACAGGGTAATGGCTACACCTTC. Protein product: CSARQGQGNGYTF.

This clonotype was counted ten times or more. The chain uses TRBV5-1 and TRBJ1-5; no clear D. The CDR3 runs 15 residues. In germline, CDR1 is SGHRS, CDR2 YFSETQ. V lost 0 bases, J lost 6 bases, and 13 bases lay in between. CDR3 residues: CASSLDPAVGQPQHF. The DNA for the CDR3 is TGCGCCAGCAGCTTGGATCCGGCGGTCGGTCAGCCCCAGCATTTT.

This clonotype has just a few counts. The chain carries TRBV18 and TRBJ1-1; D is unclear. Germline CDR1 is KGHSH and CDR2 is LQKENI. CDR3 length: 13 residues. V was clipped by 3 bases and J by 4 bases, with 9 bases between them. The CDR3 loop reads CASSPSTSTEAFF. The CDR3 DNA follows: TGTGCCAGCTCACCGTCTACTAGCACTGAAGCTTTCTTT.

The rearrangement joins TRBV5-1 to TRBJ2-1; 8 nucleotides agree with TRBD1. V dropped 0 bases and J dropped 7; count of bases not matched to a gene: 9. CDR3 size: 16 residues. Germline values: CDR1 SGHRS, CDR2 YFSETQ. CDR3 loop: CASSLAADRGRNEQFF. The DNA of the CDR3 is TGCGCCAGCAGCTTGGCCGCCGACAGGGGAAGGAATGAGCAGTTCTTC.

This clonotype was detected many times. This CDR3 reads CSVELATGNEQYF. Written as DNA, the CDR3 is TGCAGCGTTGAACTAGCGACAGGTAACGAGCAGTACTTC. The rearrangement links TRBV29-1 to TRBJ2-7; D possibly matches TRBD1 or TRBD2 (6 bases each). Germline CDR1 reads SQVTM; CDR2 reads ANQGSEA. V dropped 2 bases and J dropped 5 bases, with 13 bases sitting between them. This CDR3 is 13 amino acids long.

This clonotype has only a few counts. The V gene is TRBV10-3, the J gene TRBJ2-3; TRBD2 agrees at 13 bases. The germline CDR1 and CDR2 sequences are ENHRY and SYGVKD. The CDR3 spans 22 residues. V lost 4 bases to trimming and J lost 0 bases; unmatched junction nucleotides: 19. Here the CDR3 reads CAISGGQGTRTSGSSSTDTQYF. The CDR3 DNA sequence: TGTGCCATCAGTGGGGGACAGGGAACCCGGACTAGCGGGAGTTCTAGCACAGATACGCAGTATTTT.

This clonotype was seen many times. The chain uses TRBV6-6 and TRBJ1-1; D possibly corresponds to TRBD1 (5 bases). From germline, CDR1 is MNHNY and CDR2 SVGAGI (reference sequence). This CDR3 is 12 amino acids long. Trimming took off 2 bases at V and 7 bases at J, with 8 bases between the two ends. The CDR3 coding sequence is TGTGCCAGCAGTTACGGGACGGGTGAAGCTTTCTTT. Protein product: CASSYGTGEAFF.